These 20 T cell receptor beta chains share one sample of origin, sequenced in a study of blood T cell repertoires in COVID-19. Generated by immunoSEQ multiplex PCR, the TCRdb table keeps only in-frame clones and is missing some. The sample shows roughly 280,000 clones, roughly 90% of them seen only once. Sequencing was done on a sample of PBMCs or T cells enriched from blood (not recorded which). These receptors were taken from a man aged 35 to 55 who had been exposed to COVID-19.

The gene calls are TRBV9 and TRBJ2-3, with 11 positions matching TRBD2. V was pared by 3 bases and J by 1 base, with 7 bases of the junction left unmatched. The CDR3 covers 17 residues. Germline-derived CDR1 and CDR2 are SGDLS and YYNGEE. CDR3 sequence: CASSAGLAAIRTDTQYF. CDR3 nucleotide sequence: TGTGCCAGCAGCGCGGGACTAGCGGCCATACGCACAGATACGCAGTATTTT.

The chain combines TRBV25-1 with TRBJ2-7; maybe TRBD2 (6 bases). Germline lookup yields CDR1 MGHDK and CDR2 SYGVNS. The V gene lost 4 bases and the J gene lost 6 bases, with 16 bases spanning the gap. The CDR3 is made up of 14 amino acids. The DNA for the CDR3 is TGTGCCAGCAGTGGGCCTCCGGGAGCTCTCGAGCAGTACTTC. Translation gives CASSGPPGALEQYF.

This chain connects TRBV28 to TRBJ1-5; maybe TRBD1 (5 bases). Germline assignment: CDR1 MDHEN and CDR2 SYDVKM. V dropped 2 bases and J dropped 4 bases, with 9 bases sitting between them. The CDR3 has 14 residues. CDR3 amino acids: CASSLIGGNQPQHF. In DNA form, the CDR3 reads TGTGCCAGCAGTTTAATCGGGGGTAATCAGCCCCAGCATTTT.

The J gene is TRBJ2-7, the V gene TRBV7-9; the match to TRBD1 covers 9 bases. This CDR3 contains 14 residues. The germline gives CDR1 SEHNR, CDR2 FQNEAQ (reference sequence). V gave up 6 bases and J gave up 1 base; unmatched junction bases: 4. CDR3 sequence reads: CASSEGQGSYEQYF. The CDR3 coding sequence is TGTGCCAGCAGTGAAGGACAGGGGTCCTACGAGCAGTACTTC. Variable domain in full (rest from reference TRBV7-9 and TRBJ2-7): DTGVSQNPRHKITKRGQNVTFRCDPISEHNRLYWYRQTLGQGPEFLTYFQNEAQLEKSRLLSDRFSAERPKGSFSTLEIQRTEQGDSAMYLCASSEGQGSYEQYFGPGTRLTVT.

The V and J genes are TRBV6-2 or TRBV6-3 and TRBJ2-7, with 7 bases matching TRBD1. V shed 5 bases, J shed 0 bases, and the junction held 4 bases outside the gene matches. Germline CDR1 reads MNHEY; CDR2 reads SVGEGT. The CDR3 is made up of 14 amino acids. CDR3 DNA sequence: TGTGCCAGCAGTACGAGGGACAGCTCCTACGAGCAGTACTTC. As protein: CASSTRDSSYEQYF.

The V call is TRBV28, the J call TRBJ2-7; D might be TRBD1 (5 bases). CDR1 is MDHEN, CDR2 SYDVKM, per germline. V was clipped by 2 bases and J by 7 bases, with 18 bases between them. The CDR3 is 15 residues long. The DNA of the CDR3 is TGTGCCAGCAGTTTAAAGGGTGAAATCGCAGGGGAGCAGTACTTC. Residues: CASSLKGEIAGEQYF.

The chain joins TRBV4-1 to TRBJ1-4; no clear D. Germline lookup yields CDR1 MGHRA and CDR2 YSYEKL. The CDR3 totals 15 residues. V lost 1 base, J lost 2 bases, and 8 bases lay in between. The CDR3 reads CASSQAAATNEKLFF. The CDR3 DNA sequence: TGCGCCAGCAGCCAAGCCGCAGCGACTAATGAAAAACTGTTTTTT.

The chain uses TRBV7-9 and TRBJ1-2; D is uncertain. The V end lost 3 bases, the J end lost 2 bases, and 7 bases lay between the germline ends. The CDR3 totals 13 residues. Germline CDR1 SEHNR, CDR2 FQNEAQ (reference sequence). CDR3: CASSLSTNYGYTF. CDR3 in DNA: TGTGCCAGCAGCTTGTCAACAAACTATGGCTACACCTTC.

The chain employs TRBV19 and TRBJ1-2; 7 bases match TRBD1. CDR1 and CDR2 (germline): LNHDA, SQIVND (reference sequence). The CDR3 sequence is 13 residues long. V lost 6 bases and J lost 7; bases outside the gene matches: 8. The DNA of the CDR3 is TGTGCCAGTAGAAACAGGGGCGGTAGTGGCTACACCTTC. It encodes CASRNRGGSGYTF.

The chain couples TRBV4-2 to TRBJ2-3, with 10 bases matching TRBD1. The germline CDR1 and CDR2 sequences are LGHNA and YNFKEQ. CDR3 length: 15 residues. Trimming cost V 4 bases and J 0 bases; bases outside gene matches: 1. CDR3 loop: CASSPDRGSTDTQYF. DNA of the CDR3: TGTGCCAGCAGCCCGGACAGGGGGAGCACAGATACGCAGTATTTT.

V and J are TRBV7-2 and TRBJ2-7; D might be TRBD2 (6 bases). The CDR3 sequence is 15 residues long. Per the germline V gene, CDR1 is SGHTA and CDR2 is FQGNSA. Trimming removed 5 bases at V and 1 base at J, with 15 bases between. CDR3 loop: CASSPSWDLSYEQYF. Here the CDR3 DNA reads TGTGCCAGCAGCCCCTCCTGGGACTTATCCTACGAGCAGTACTTC.

This clone was detected only a few times. This rearrangement joins TRBV4-2 to TRBJ2-1, with TRBD2 matching 7 bases. Per the germline V gene, CDR1 is LGHNA and CDR2 is YNFKEQ. The CDR3 is made up of 16 amino acids. V lost 0 bases to trimming and J lost 5 bases; unmatched junction nucleotides: 7. In DNA form, the CDR3 reads TGTGCCAGCAGCCAAGATTTGCTAGCGGCTCACAATGAGCAGTTCTTC. It encodes CASSQDLLAAHNEQFF.

V is TRBV7-3 and J is TRBJ1-2; 8 bases line up with TRBD1. CDR1 is SGHTA, CDR2 FQGTGA, per germline. CDR3 size: 13 residues. Trimming removed 5 bases from V and 8 bases from J; junction bases left unmatched: 7. The DNA of the CDR3 is TGTGCCAGCAGCGATGACAGGGGTGAAGGCTACACCTTC. Its translation: CASSDDRGEGYTF.

This sequence joins TRBV28 and TRBJ2-4; D not certain. The CDR3 consists of 14 residues. V was cut by 8 bases and J by 4 bases, with 15 bases left in between. Germline V lookup: CDR1 MDHEN, CDR2 SYDVKM. CDR3 coding DNA: TGTGCCAGCGTCCAAAGCGACCGAAAAAACATTCAGTACTTC. Its protein product is CASVQSDRKNIQYF.

The V gene is TRBV5-4, the J gene TRBJ2-5; 7 bases map to TRBD2. Germline V lookup: CDR1 SGHNT, CDR2 YYREEE (reference sequence). The CDR3 runs 14 residues. The J segment lost 4 bases and the V segment lost 4 bases, leaving 7 bases of the junction unmatched. DNA for the CDR3: TGTGCCAGCAGCCCGGCGGGGGAAAGAGAGACCCAGTACTTC. Translated: CASSPAGERETQYF.

The rearrangement links TRBV4-3 to TRBJ2-5; the D gene is possibly TRBD1 (7 bases). V lost 4 bases to trimming and J lost 9 bases, with 21 bases between them. This CDR3 is 15 amino acids long. CDR1 and CDR2 from the germline V gene are LGHNA and YSLEER. CDR3 nucleotides: TGCGCCAGCAGCCCCCACTCCGCGGAGGGGGCTTCCCAGTACTTC. It translates to CASSPHSAEGASQYF.

This clone was counted once. V usage is TRBV5-5 and J usage is TRBJ1-4; TRBD1 matches 7 bases. This CDR3 is 15 amino acids long. After removal of 4 bases from V and 6 bases from J, the junction contained 9 bases not matched to a gene. CDR1 and CDR2 (germline): SGHKS, YYEKEE (reference sequence). Here the CDR3 DNA reads TGTGCCAGCAGCGGACAGGCTTCTGGAGATGAAAAACTGTTTTTT. Its protein product is CASSGQASGDEKLFF.

V and J are TRBV27 and TRBJ2-5; 7 bases fit TRBD1. This CDR3 contains 17 residues. Germline V gene sequence: CDR1 MNHEY, CDR2 SMNVEV (reference sequence). Losses at the gene ends were 6 bases for V and 0 bases for J; bases not matched to a gene: 13. In DNA form, the CDR3 reads TGTGCCAGCAGACGTTCCGGGACAGCCGCACACCAAGAGACCCAGTACTTC. Translated: CASRRSGTAAHQETQYF.

This clone has only a few counts. This chain uses TRBV2 with TRBJ2-7, with D possibly matching TRBD1 (5 bases). The CDR3 extends over 14 amino acids. The germline V and J ends were trimmed by 1 base and 6 bases, with 13 bases remaining between them. Germline-derived CDR1 and CDR2 are SNHLY and FYNNEI. CDR3 sequence (DNA): TGTGCCAGCAGTGAAGGGGCTAGGGGCACCGAGCAGTACTTC. This sequence encodes CASSEGARGTEQYF.

V usage is TRBV24-1 and J usage is TRBJ2-1, with D unresolved. Looked up from germline, CDR1 is KGHDR and CDR2 is SFDVKD. This CDR3 is 13 amino acids long. Deletions cut 0 bases from V and 8 bases from J, with 7 bases between. This CDR3 reads CATSDLQVDEQFF. The CDR3 bases are TGTGCCACCAGTGATTTGCAAGTAGATGAGCAGTTCTTC.